The 12 T cell receptor beta chains below come from one sample, sequenced in a study of Graves' ophthalmopathy and Graves' hyperthyroidism. The sequenced template was RNA, covering the TCR beta CDR3 region. Following a first-round RT-PCR that used HTBI primers, a second-round multiplex PCR was carried out. In TCRdb, the multiplex PCR reads were re-called with MiXCR into one record per CDR3 protein. The sample shows 150,000 or so distinct CDR3 sequences, approximately 40% of them seen only once. Sequenced input: peripheral blood. The origin of the receptors is a man between 25 and 39 years old with Graves' ophthalmopathy.

This clonotype was detected once. The chain carries TRBV19 and TRBJ1-2; 9 bases map to TRBD1. The CDR3 contains 14 residues. The V and J ends lost 1 base and 5 bases, in that order; junction bases with no gene match: 2. Germline loops: CDR1 LNHDA, CDR2 SQIVND (reference sequence). Written as DNA, the CDR3 is TGTGCCAGTAGTATAGTGACAGGGGGATATGGCTACACCTTC. Translation gives CASSIVTGGYGYTF.

This sequence joins TRBV28 and TRBJ1-2, with TRBD1 identical over 8 bases. V lost 2 bases to trimming and J lost 5 bases; unmatched junction nucleotides: 7. The CDR3 is 15 residues long. Germline V lookup: CDR1 MDHEN, CDR2 SYDVKM. CDR3 loop: CASSLGQGLWYGYTF. In DNA, the CDR3 is TGTGCCAGCAGTTTAGGACAGGGTTTATGGTATGGCTACACCTTC.

This clonotype was seen ten or more times. The rearrangement uses TRBV5-1 and TRBJ2-7; 11 bases line up with TRBD1. Germline V gene lookup returns CDR1 SGHRS and CDR2 YFSETQ. V shed 6 bases and J 3 bases; nucleotides not matched to a gene: 8. CDR3 length: 15 residues. In nucleotides, the CDR3 is TGCGCCAGCACCTATGGGACAGGGGGGGACTACGAGCAGTACTTC. This encodes CASTYGTGGDYEQYF. The whole variable domain, remainder taken from reference TRBV5-1 and TRBJ2-7, is KAGVTQTPRYLIKTRGQQVTLSCSPISGHRSVSWYQQTPGQGLQFLFEYFSETQRNKGNFPGRFSGRQFSNSRSEMNVSTLELGDSALYLCASTYGTGGDYEQYFGPGTRLTVT.

This clonotype was detected ten times or more. The rearrangement joins TRBV5-1 to TRBJ2-5; D call uncertain. Germline V gene sequence: CDR1 SGHRS, CDR2 YFSETQ. The CDR3 loop spans 13 amino acids. The V gene lost 3 bases and the J gene lost 5 bases, with 11 bases spanning the gap. CDR3 coding DNA: TGCGCCAGCAGCTCGGACGTGGGGGAGACCCAGTACTTC. Its protein product is CASSSDVGETQYF.

Ten or more counts support this clonotype. The chain combines TRBV19 with TRBJ2-7; tentatively, D is TRBD1 (7 bases). V was pared by 1 base and J by 0 bases, with 19 bases between. This CDR3 contains 18 residues. CDR1 and CDR2 (germline): LNHDA, SQIVND (reference sequence). CDR3: CASSIAMGGDRSSYEQYF. The CDR3 bases are TGTGCCAGTAGTATAGCCATGGGCGGGGACAGATCCTCCTACGAGCAGTACTTC.

This clonotype has at least ten counts. The gene calls are TRBV30 and TRBJ2-7, with a tentative D call TRBD1 (6 bases). Germline V gene sequence: CDR1 GTSNPN, CDR2 SVGIG (reference sequence). The CDR3 runs to 13 residues. The germline V and J ends were trimmed by 1 base and 2 bases, with 9 bases remaining between them. This chain's CDR3 is CAWSGGPPYEQYF. The CDR3 coding sequence is TGTGCCTGGAGTGGGGGGCCCCCCTACGAGCAGTACTTC.

This clonotype was observed at least ten times. In DNA, the CDR3 is TGTGCCAGCAGTTACGAAGGAACGGGTCAGCCCCAGCATTTT. Protein: CASSYEGTGQPQHF. The rearrangement joins TRBV6-5 to TRBJ1-5, with D unclear. Per the germline V gene, CDR1 is MNHEY and CDR2 is SVGAGI. V was shortened by 2 bases and J by 6 bases, with 11 bases between the two germline ends. CDR3 size: 14 residues.

The count of this clonotype is one. The chain uses TRBV25-1 and TRBJ2-5; tentative D call: TRBD2 (5 bases). From germline, CDR1 is MGHDK and CDR2 SYGVNS. The CDR3 runs to 13 residues. Trimming took 6 bases from V and 2 from J, leaving 10 bases between them. The CDR3 loop is CASRSREQETQYF. The CDR3 bases are TGTGCCAGCAGGAGTAGGGAGCAAGAGACCCAGTACTTC.

This clonotype was picked up many times. The rearrangement links TRBV6-5 to TRBJ1-5; D uncertain. With 6 bases removed from V and 4 bases from J, the gap between germline ends came to 13 bases. Per the germline V gene, CDR1 is MNHEY and CDR2 is SVGAGI. CDR3 size: 14 residues. For the CDR3, the DNA is TGTGCCAGCAGCCCCCCTGCGGGGAATCAGCCCCAGCATTTT. It specifies CASSPPAGNQPQHF.

This clonotype was detected many times. The genes are TRBV30 and TRBJ1-1; D is ambiguous. V lost 3 bases, J lost 1 base, and 9 bases lay in between. The germline gives CDR1 GTSNPN, CDR2 SVGIG (reference sequence). There are 13 residues in the CDR3. The CDR3, as DNA: TGTGCCTGGAGGTACCGGTCGAACACTGAAGCTTTCTTT. Amino acids: CAWRYRSNTEAFF.

This clonotype was recorded at least ten times. This chain links TRBV6-1 with TRBJ1-6; D is unresolved. Trimming removed 8 bases from V and 13 bases from J, with 12 bases in between. CDR1 and CDR2 (germline): MNHNS, SASEGT. CDR3 length: 11 residues. CDR3 residues: CASPRRAPLHF. The CDR3 region has the DNA TGTGCCAGCCCCCGGAGGGCTCCCCTCCACTTT.

The chain has TRBV12-3 or TRBV12-4 and TRBJ1-1; D gene ambiguous. This CDR3 has 14 residues. The ends were cut back, 5 bases at V and 2 bases at J, with 12 bases in the middle. The CDR3 loop is CASSKDGPNTEAFF. The CDR3 nucleotides are TGTGCCAGCAGTAAGGACGGCCCAAACACTGAAGCTTTCTTT.